These T cell receptor beta chains were read from a single sample in a study of blood T cell repertoires in COVID-19. Method: immunoSEQ multiplex PCR; TCRdb's copy keeps in-frame clones and lacks some. The data show 300,000 or so clones, around 87% seen once. Input material: peripheral blood. The receptor set was obtained from a man aged 50 to 60 with active or convalescent COVID-19. CDR3s include the opening cysteine and the closing phenylalanine or tryptophan. The D gene is left open where the match is weak. Some rows have no size entry. The others give once, few or many, or a class for an expanded clone.

clone size,D gene,V gene,J gene,CDR3 protein,CDR3 DNA
NA,TRBD2,TRBV7-2,TRBJ2-1,CASSLSGGAYNEQFF,TGTGCCAGCAGCTTAAGCGGGGGGGCTTACAATGAGCAGTTCTTC
few,TRBD1,TRBV5-1,TRBJ1-3,CASSRSIDRGGNTIYF,TGCGCCAGCAGCAGGTCCATCGACAGGGGAGGAAACACCATATATTTT
NA,TRBD1,TRBV7-2,TRBJ2-5,CASSLGGRAQETQYF,TGTGCCAGCAGCCTAGGGGGCAGAGCCCAAGAGACCCAGTACTTC
NA,NA,TRBV28,TRBJ2-3,CASSLGATDTQYF,TGTGCCAGCAGTCTGGGGGCGACAGATACGCAGTATTTT
NA,TRBD1,TRBV5-6,TRBJ2-2,CASSLGQGFRELFF,TGTGCCAGCAGCTTGGGACAGGGGTTCCGGGAGCTGTTTTTT
NA,NA,TRBV28,TRBJ1-2,CASIKFGAGVRVRGYTF,TGTGCCAGCATCAAATTCGGGGCGGGGGTTCGGGTACGAGGCTACACCTTC
NA,TRBD1,TRBV27,TRBJ1-5,CASSLGTGGQPQHF,TGTGCCAGCAGTCTAGGGACAGGGGGCCAGCCCCAGCATTTT
NA,NA,TRBV27,TRBJ1-6,CASTSGGGYSPLHF,TGTGCCAGCACCTCCGGGGGGGGTTATTCACCCCTCCACTTT
once,NA,TRBV5-8,TRBJ2-3,CASSLVGSVGTQYF,TGTGCCAGCAGCTTAGTAGGGAGTGTAGGGACGCAGTATTTT
NA,NA,TRBV18,TRBJ1-4,CASSREGNGEKLFF,TGTGCCAGCTCCCGAGAGGGAAACGGCGAAAAACTGTTTTTT
NA,TRBD2,TRBV15,TRBJ2-1,CATSRDLAGGPFSEQFF,TGTGCCACCAGCAGAGATCTAGCGGGAGGGCCGTTCTCCGAGCAGTTCTTC
NA,NA,TRBV5-1,TRBJ2-6,CASRMGPGANVLTF,TGCGCCAGCAGAATGGGGCCTGGGGCCAACGTCCTGACTTTC
NA,TRBD1,TRBV7-9,TRBJ1-1,CASSSDRTLPEAFF,TGTGCCAGCAGCTCGGACAGGACGTTACCTGAAGCTTTCTTT
NA,TRBD2,TRBV5-6,TRBJ2-3,CASSLSPSGGPPFADTQYF,TGTGCCAGCAGCTTGTCTCCGAGCGGGGGCCCTCCGTTTGCAGATACGCAGTATTTT
NA,NA,TRBV9,TRBJ1-2,CASSVGGRTNYGYTF,TGTGCCAGCAGCGTAGGAGGGAGGACTAACTATGGCTACACCTTC
NA,TRBD1,TRBV7-8,TRBJ1-5,CASSSTGDQPQHF,TGTGCCAGCAGCTCCACAGGGGATCAGCCCCAGCATTTT
NA,NA,TRBV7-3,TRBJ2-6,CASSPQGSTGANVLTF,TGTGCCAGCTCGCCACAGGGATCTACTGGGGCCAACGTCCTGACTTTC
few,NA,TRBV7-9,TRBJ1-2,CASSHGGFTRNYGYTF,TGTGCCAGCAGCCACGGGGGATTTACTCGTAACTATGGCTACACCTTC
once,NA,TRBV14,TRBJ1-1,CASSQVGVWGMNTEAFF,TGTGCCAGCAGCCAAGTAGGGGTCTGGGGCATGAACACTGAAGCTTTCTTT
once,TRBD1,TRBV18,TRBJ1-5,CASSSSGQGIQPQHF,TGTGCCAGCTCATCTTCCGGACAGGGGATTCAGCCCCAGCATTTT
NA,TRBD1,TRBV9,TRBJ1-3,CASALGQGNSGNTIYF,TGTGCCAGCGCCTTAGGACAGGGGAACTCTGGAAACACCATATATTTT
once,NA,TRBV27,TRBJ1-6,CASSLFSGVYNSPLHF,TGTGCCAGCAGTTTATTCTCCGGGGTCTATAATTCACCCCTCCACTTT
few,NA,TRBV6-5,TRBJ1-1,CASNGQHTEAFF,TGTGCCAGCAATGGACAGCACACTGAAGCTTTCTTT
NA,TRBD2,TRBV5-4,TRBJ2-1,CASSSATSGRGHEQFF,TGTGCCAGCAGCTCCGCGACTAGCGGGAGAGGCCATGAGCAGTTCTTC
NA,TRBD2,TRBV2,TRBJ2-7,CASNLAGTSGYEQYF,TGTGCCAGCAACTTGGCCGGGACTAGCGGCTACGAGCAGTACTTC
NA,TRBD1,TRBV19,TRBJ1-4,CASSMRDRGSTNEKLFF,TGTGCCAGTAGTATGCGGGACAGGGGGTCGACTAATGAAAAACTGTTTTTT
NA,TRBD1,TRBV18,TRBJ1-2,CASSPGQGAGGYTF,TGTGCCAGCTCACCGGGACAGGGGGCTGGAGGCTACACCTTC
NA,TRBD1,TRBV28,TRBJ1-5,CASSVGTGDQPQHF,TGTGCCAGCAGTGTGGGGACAGGGGATCAGCCCCAGCATTTT
NA,NA,TRBV27,TRBJ1-6,CASSLSQGGQSPLHF,TGTGCCAGCAGTTTATCGCAGGGCGGTCAATCACCCCTCCACTTT
NA,NA,TRBV7-2,TRBJ2-3,CASSLGASAPDTQYF,TGTGCCAGCAGCTTAGGAGCTAGTGCCCCAGATACGCAGTATTTT
once,NA,TRBV19,TRBJ1-1,CASSIVGSPSGDAFF,TGTGCCAGTAGTATAGTTGGCAGCCCTTCAGGGGACGCTTTCTTT
NA,NA,TRBV5-1,TRBJ2-4,CASSLAGEGHQYF,TGCGCCAGCAGCTTGGCGGGAGAAGGTCATCAGTACTTC
NA,TRBD1,TRBV24-1,TRBJ2-1,CATSDRDRGHYNEQFF,TGTGCCACCAGTGATCGGGACAGGGGCCACTACAATGAGCAGTTCTTC
NA,TRBD1,TRBV6-2/TRBV6-3,TRBJ1-1,CASSYGTGDTEAFF,TGTGCCAGCAGTTACGGGACAGGGGACACTGAAGCTTTCTTT
once,NA,TRBV7-2,TRBJ2-2,CASSARRYSTGELFF,TGTGCCAGCAGCGCCCGGCGATACAGCACCGGGGAGCTGTTTTTT
NA,NA,TRBV5-1,TRBJ1-3,CASSLDQAGNTIYF,TGCGCCAGCAGCTTGGATCAGGCTGGAAACACCATATATTTT
NA,NA,TRBV6-5,TRBJ2-2,CASSYSAGWTGELFF,TGTGCCAGCAGTTACTCGGCAGGGTGGACCGGGGAGCTGTTTTTT
once,NA,TRBV7-2,TRBJ2-1,CASSLDRNYNEQFF,TGTGCCAGCAGCCTAGACAGGAACTACAATGAGCAGTTCTTC
NA,NA,TRBV29-1,TRBJ2-7,CSVATRPYEQYF,TGCAGCGTTGCAACGAGGCCCTACGAGCAGTACTTC
NA,TRBD1,TRBV5-1,TRBJ1-1,CASSLTGGTEAFF,TGCGCCAGCAGCTTGACAGGGGGGACTGAAGCTTTCTTT